One sample yielded the 15 T cell receptor beta chains listed below, sequenced in a study of STAT5B mutations in CD4+ large granular lymphocyte leukemia. Method: immunoSEQ multiplex PCR; TCRdb's copy keeps in-frame clones and lacks some. The sample lists about 9,600 clones, roughly 83% seen once, with just under 70% in the top ten. Material for sequencing was PBMCs. All receptors come from a man aged 55 to 70 with CD4+ T-cell large granular lymphocyte leukemia.

Here the CDR3 reads CASLRTSGSSRETQYF. The DNA of the CDR3 is TGTGCCAGCCTTCGGACTAGCGGGAGTAGTAGAGAGACCCAGTACTTC. This chain connects TRBV7-9 to TRBJ2-5, with 13 bases matching TRBD2. Trimming removed 8 bases from V and 4 bases from J; junction bases left unmatched: 10. This CDR3 contains 16 residues. The V gene's germline CDR1 is SEHNR and CDR2 FQNEAQ (reference sequence).

J is TRBJ1-4 and V is TRBV5-5; 7 bases map to TRBD1. Germline V gives CDR1 SGHKS, CDR2 YYEKEE (reference sequence). CDR3 length equals 15 residues. V dropped 2 bases and J dropped 3; count of bases not matched to a gene: 4. CDR3 coding DNA: TGTGCCAGCAGCTTAAGGGACAGCGCTAATGAAAAACTGTTTTTT. Amino acids: CASSLRDSANEKLFF.

The chain employs TRBV5-4 and TRBJ2-7; the match to TRBD1 covers 8 bases. J gave up 4 bases and V 2 bases, and 5 bases lay outside the gene matches. CDR3 length: 14 amino acids. Looked up from germline, CDR1 is SGHNT and CDR2 is YYREEE (reference sequence). The CDR3 DNA is TGTGCCAGCAGCTTTCCGGGACAGGCTTACGAGCAGTACTTC. It specifies CASSFPGQAYEQYF.

The chain joins TRBV7-2 to TRBJ1-5, with 8 nucleotides matching TRBD1. The length of the CDR3 is 14 residues. Germline CDR1 SGHTA, CDR2 FQGNSA. Losses at the gene ends were 1 base for V and 4 bases for J; bases not matched to a gene: 0. CDR3 sequence reads: CASSLDRGNQPQHF. DNA of the CDR3: TGTGCCAGCAGCTTAGACAGGGGGAATCAGCCCCAGCATTTT. Full variable domain (missing parts from reference TRBV7-2 and TRBJ1-5): GAGVSQSPSNKVTEKGKDVELRCDPISGHTALYWYRQSLGQGLEFLIYFQGNSAPDKSGLPSDRFSAERTGGSVSTLTIQRTQQEDSAVYLCASSLDRGNQPQHFGDGTRLSIL.

The DNA of the CDR3 is TGTGCCAGCGTTAAACGCGGGACAGGGAACACCGGGGAGCTGTTTTTT. This gives the protein CASVKRGTGNTGELFF. The chain employs TRBV28 and TRBJ2-2; 8 bases fit TRBD1. The CDR3 has 16 residues. CDR1 is MDHEN and CDR2 is SYDVKM in the germline V gene. Trimming took 8 bases from V and 1 from J; bases not matched to a gene: 9.

This chain uses TRBV19 with TRBJ2-7; 8 bases fit TRBD2. The CDR3 runs to 14 residues. Unmatched junction bases numbered 8, after V lost 8 bases and J lost 2 bases. CDR1 is LNHDA, CDR2 SQIVND, per germline (reference sequence). The CDR3 sequence: CASSPGLGAYEQYF. The CDR3 DNA follows: TGTGCCAGTTCCCCGGGACTAGGGGCCTACGAGCAGTACTTC. The full variable domain, its missing parts supplied by reference TRBV19 and TRBJ2-7, is DGGITQSPKYLFRKEGQNVTLSCEQNLNHDAMYWYRQDPGQGLRLIYYSQIVNDFQKGDIAEGYSVSREKKESFPLTVTSAQKNPTAFYLCASSPGLGAYEQYFGPGTRLTVT.

The chain has TRBV28 and TRBJ1-4; 11 bases are a match to TRBD1. Trimming removed 5 bases from V and 6 bases from J; junction bases left unmatched: 5. The CDR3 loop spans 15 amino acids. CDR1 is MDHEN, CDR2 SYDVKM, per germline. This chain's CDR3 is CASSSPGQGDEKLFF. The CDR3 region has the DNA TGTGCCAGCAGTAGCCCGGGACAGGGGGATGAAAAACTGTTTTTT. The whole variable domain, remainder taken from reference TRBV28 and TRBJ1-4, is DVKVTQSSRYLVKRTGEKVFLECVQDMDHENMFWYRQDPGLGLRLIYFSYDVKMKEKGDIPEGYSVSREKKERFSLILESASTNQTSMYLCASSSPGQGDEKLFFGSGTQLSVL.

J is TRBJ2-5 and V is TRBV6-5; D is uncertain. Germline values: CDR1 MNHEY, CDR2 SVGAGI. The V and J ends lost 0 bases and 0 bases respectively, with 8 bases between them. CDR3 length equals 15 residues. CDR3 sequence (DNA): TGTGCCAGCAGTTACTCGATGGGGAACCAAGAGACCCAGTACTTC. It specifies CASSYSMGNQETQYF.

The chain has TRBV9 and TRBJ1-5, with D possibly matching TRBD1 (5 bases). V was trimmed by 9 bases and J by 3 bases, leaving 13 bases between them. In germline, CDR1 is SGDLS, CDR2 YYNGEE. This CDR3 spans 13 amino acids. The CDR3 region is CAKRGRTNQPQHF. CDR3 nucleotides: TGTGCCAAGAGGGGACGGACCAATCAGCCCCAGCATTTT.

The table lists this clone with a few counts. The J gene is TRBJ1-5, the V gene TRBV7-9; 7 bases agree with TRBD1. This CDR3 is 13 amino acids long. Germline CDR1 SEHNR, CDR2 FQNEAQ (reference sequence). V shed 0 bases and J 12 bases; nucleotides not matched to a gene: 5. CDR3 residues: CASSLAGQQDQHF. The DNA of the CDR3 is TGTGCCAGCAGCTTAGCGGGACAGCAAGACCAGCATTTT.

The gene calls are TRBV6-4 and TRBJ2-1; D could derive from TRBD1 or TRBD2 (5 bases each). V gave up 2 bases and J gave up 4 bases, with 12 bases separating them. Germline CDR1 is MRHNA and CDR2 is SNTAGT. The CDR3 length is 15 residues. CDR3 nucleotide sequence: TGTGCCAGCAGTGACGCGAATGAGGGGTACAATGAGCAGTTCTTC. Encoded protein: CASSDANEGYNEQFF.

This sequence joins TRBV30 and TRBJ1-5; tentatively, D is TRBD1 (6 bases). The ends were cut back, 4 bases at V and 4 bases at J, with 14 bases in the middle. Germline V gene data show CDR1 as GTSNPN and CDR2 as SVGIG (reference sequence). The CDR3 spans 14 residues. CDR3 coding DNA: TGTGCCTGGACCCTCCGAGGGGGGAATCAGCCCCAGCATTTT. It is translated as CAWTLRGGNQPQHF.

The genes are TRBV4-3 and TRBJ1-1; 7 nucleotides agree with TRBD1. The CDR3 is made up of 14 amino acids. From germline, CDR1 is LGHNA and CDR2 YSLEER. Trimming removed 0 bases from V and 8 bases from J; junction bases left unmatched: 6. The CDR3 here is CASSQDKGAVEAFF. CDR3 nucleotide sequence: TGCGCCAGCAGCCAAGATAAGGGGGCTGTGGAAGCTTTCTTT.

The V gene is TRBV5-1, the J gene TRBJ2-3; D gene uncertain. The CDR3 length is 14 residues. Trimming pared 7 bases from V and 0 bases from J, leaving 12 bases between. In germline, CDR1 is SGHRS, CDR2 YFSETQ. The CDR3 here is CASRKAVSTDTQYF. The DNA for the CDR3 is TGCGCCAGCCGAAAGGCGGTCAGCACAGATACGCAGTATTTT.

The chain recombines TRBV10-3 with TRBJ1-4; 9 bases are shared with TRBD1. The CDR3 length is 19 residues. Germline assignment: CDR1 ENHRY and CDR2 SYGVKD. V was pared by 5 bases and J by 0 bases, with 13 bases of the junction left unmatched. The CDR3 here is CAISQQTPGQGSTNEKLFF. CDR3 in DNA: TGTGCCATCAGTCAACAAACTCCGGGACAGGGATCAACTAATGAAAAACTGTTTTTT.